A single sample is the source of the 20 T cell receptor beta chains below, sequenced in a study of T-cell memory formation after mild COVID-19. TCRdb re-called the 5' RACE reads with MiXCR, one entry per CDR3 protein. The table lists roughly 340,000 distinct CDR3 sequences, 15% of them singletons. Input material: PBMCs or a T cell subset sorted from them (not recorded which). The receptor set was obtained from a man between 18 and 29 years old who had mild COVID-19 (a few samples of this study predate the infection). Cell type and time point are not known.

The rearrangement joins TRBV4-3 to TRBJ2-1; 7 bases fit TRBD1. V dropped 0 bases and J dropped 2; count of bases not matched to a gene: 7. Germline assignment: CDR1 LGHNA and CDR2 YSLEER. This CDR3 contains 17 residues. CDR3 residues: CASSQESKGQPYNEQFF. The CDR3 nucleotides read TGCGCCAGCAGCCAAGAAAGCAAGGGACAGCCCTACAATGAGCAGTTCTTC.

This clonotype came up a few times. The rearrangement joins TRBV29-1 to TRBJ1-6; D uncertain. This CDR3 has 13 residues. The V end was cut by 3 bases, the J end by 9 bases, with 12 bases between. Per germline, CDR1 SQVTM and CDR2 ANQGSEA. CDR3 nucleotide sequence: TGCAGCGTTGAGGAACCCCGAGGTTCACCCCTCCACTTT. Translating it yields CSVEEPRGSPLHF.

In this sample, this clonotype turned up many times. The rearrangement links TRBV7-9 to TRBJ2-1; D call uncertain. This CDR3 has 12 amino acids. The germline V gene has CDR1 SEHNR and CDR2 FQNEAQ (reference sequence). V was cut by 5 bases and J by 7 bases, with 9 bases left in between. This chain's CDR3 is CASSLRFNEQFF. The CDR3 bases are TGTGCCAGCAGCCTCCGATTTAATGAGCAGTTCTTC.

The chain employs TRBV2 and TRBJ2-1, with 7 positions matching TRBD1. V was clipped by 3 bases and J by 6 bases; unmatched bases: 5. This CDR3 is 14 amino acids long. Germline CDR1 is SNHLY and CDR2 is FYNNEI. The CDR3 region has the DNA TGTGCCAGCAGTGAGAGGGGGCAGGGCAATGAGCAGTTCTTC. This sequence encodes CASSERGQGNEQFF.

This chain connects TRBV5-1 to TRBJ2-7; 11 bases align to TRBD1. The CDR3 runs 18 residues. Trimming removed 4 bases from V and 3 bases from J; junction bases left unmatched: 15. Germline CDR1 is SGHRS and CDR2 is YFSETQ. The CDR3 DNA follows: TGCGCCAGCAGCCTATATGCCGCCGGGACAGGGGGAAACTACGAGCAGTACGTC. This gives the protein CASSLYAAGTGGNYEQYV.

The chain couples TRBV25-1 to TRBJ2-7; D gene uncertain. The germline V gene has CDR1 MGHDK and CDR2 SYGVNS. The V and J ends lost 2 bases and 4 bases respectively, with 24 bases between them. The CDR3 spans 18 residues. The CDR3 protein is CASSEVVSRGGSKYEQYV. CDR3 nucleotide sequence: TGTGCCAGCAGTGAAGTTGTTAGTCGTGGCGGATCTAAGTACGAGCAGTACGTC.

This clonotype was observed a few times. The rearrangement joins TRBV2 to TRBJ2-3; D assignment may be TRBD1 or TRBD2 (5 bases each). Per germline, CDR1 SNHLY and CDR2 FYNNEI. This CDR3 spans 14 amino acids. V gave up 6 bases and J gave up 3 bases, with 13 bases separating them. CDR3 DNA sequence: TGTGCCAGCAGCAGGAACGGGGCGACAGATACGCAGTATTTT. Protein: CASSRNGATDTQYF. Full variable domain (remainder filled in from reference TRBV2 and TRBJ2-3): EPEVTQTPSHQVTQMGQEVILRCVPISNHLYFYWYRQILGQKVEFLVSFYNNEISEKSEIFDDQFSVERPDGSNFTLKIRSTKLEDSAMYFCASSRNGATDTQYFGPGTRLTVL.

There are a few counts of this clonotype. This chain links TRBV6-5 with TRBJ1-6, with 12 positions matching TRBD1. Germline V gives CDR1 MNHEY, CDR2 SVGAGI. This CDR3 comprises 16 residues. V dropped 1 base and J dropped 7; count of bases not matched to a gene: 2. This CDR3 is CASSYWGQGANSPLHF. Here the CDR3 DNA reads TGTGCCAGCAGTTACTGGGGACAGGGGGCGAATTCACCCCTCCACTTT.

This clonotype has a handful of counts. CDR3 residues: CASSQEGRDEQYV. The CDR3 DNA is TGCGCCAGCAGCCAAGAGGGGCGGGACGAGCAGTACGTC. The V and J genes are TRBV4-1 and TRBJ2-7, with D perhaps matching TRBD1 or TRBD2 (5 bases each). The CDR3 loop spans 13 amino acids. In germline, CDR1 is MGHRA, CDR2 YSYEKL. V was trimmed by 0 bases and J by 5 bases, leaving 8 bases between them.

The J gene is TRBJ2-5, the V gene TRBV7-2, with 11 nucleotides matching TRBD2. V trimming: 5 bases; J trimming: 5 bases; junction bases outside the gene matches: 7. The CDR3 length is 15 residues. Germline lookup yields CDR1 SGHTA and CDR2 FQGNSA. The CDR3 bases are TGTGCCAGCAGCGTTAGCGGGGGGGCCCGGGAGACCCAGTACTTC. This gives the protein CASSVSGGARETQYF.

The V gene is TRBV4-1, the J gene TRBJ1-1; a possible D gene is TRBD1 (6 bases). This CDR3 is built from 15 residues. Per the germline V gene, CDR1 is MGHRA and CDR2 is YSYEKL. V was shortened by 3 bases and J by 4 bases, with 15 bases between the two germline ends. The CDR3 bases are TGCGCCAGCAGCCATTTAAAGAGGGGGATCACTGAAGCTTTCTTT. Encoded protein: CASSHLKRGITEAFF.

The chain uses TRBV20-1 and TRBJ1-5; 10 bases align to TRBD1. Trimming at V came to 3 bases and at J to 6 bases, leaving 5 bases not matched to a gene. The CDR3 consists of 14 residues. Germline V gene data show CDR1 as DFQATT and CDR2 as SNEGSKA (reference sequence). The CDR3 region is CSARAGTGVQPQHF. The CDR3 DNA reads TGCAGTGCTAGGGCCGGGACAGGGGTTCAGCCCCAGCATTTT.

The chain combines TRBV5-6 with TRBJ2-1; 14 bases agree with TRBD2. Trimming took 4 bases from V and 6 from J; bases not matched to a gene: 3. CDR1 SGHDT and CDR2 YYEEEE come from the germline V gene. The CDR3 covers 15 residues. Here the CDR3 DNA reads TGTGCCAGCAGCAGGGGGACTAGCGGGGGCAATGAGCAGTTCTTC. Translation: CASSRGTSGGNEQFF.

This clonotype has at least ten counts. The chain has TRBV7-9 and TRBJ1-5; 8 nucleotides align to TRBD1. Germline CDR1 reads SEHNR; CDR2 reads FQNEAQ (reference sequence). The CDR3 runs to 17 residues. V shed 5 bases and J 1 base; nucleotides not matched to a gene: 10. The CDR3 spells CASSPLLGQGSNQPQHF. As DNA, the CDR3 is TGTGCCAGCAGCCCCCTGTTAGGACAGGGAAGCAATCAGCCCCAGCATTTT.

There are a few counts of this clonotype. The chain combines TRBV5-1 with TRBJ2-2; weak D call: TRBD2 (6 bases). The germline V gene encodes CDR1 SGHRS and CDR2 YFSETQ. The CDR3 loop spans 16 amino acids. With 5 bases removed from V and 4 bases from J, the gap between germline ends came to 18 bases. The CDR3 sequence: CASRDSGLALTGELFF. In DNA form, the CDR3 reads TGCGCCAGCAGGGACTCAGGGCTAGCGCTCACCGGGGAGCTGTTTTTT.

This clonotype was observed at least ten times. The rearrangement joins TRBV7-2 to TRBJ2-1, with D tentatively TRBD1 (5 bases). Germline V CDR1 and CDR2: SGHTA, FQGNSA. This CDR3 is 14 amino acids long. V lost 1 base and J lost 2, with 6 bases in between. In DNA form, the CDR3 reads TGTGCCAGCAGCTTAGGGGGCACCTACAATGAGCAGTTCTTC. Protein sequence: CASSLGGTYNEQFF.

Only a few counts were recorded for this clonotype. CDR3 amino acids: CSASDRRSSGNTIYF. For the CDR3, the DNA is TGCAGTGCGTCAGACAGACGCAGCTCTGGAAACACCATATATTTT. The chain couples TRBV20-1 to TRBJ1-3; a possible D gene is TRBD1 (5 bases). Trimming took 6 bases from V and 0 from J, leaving 15 bases between them. There are 15 residues in the CDR3. Germline lookup yields CDR1 DFQATT and CDR2 SNEGSKA (reference sequence).

The CDR3: CASSFGVRGGTDTQYF. CDR3 nucleotide sequence: TGTGCCAGCAGTTTTGGGGTTCGGGGGGGCACAGATACGCAGTATTTT. The rearrangement links TRBV12-3 or TRBV12-4 to TRBJ2-3; 7 bases map to TRBD2. With V trimmed by 3 bases and J by 1 base, 7 bases remained unmatched. CDR3 size: 16 residues.

The chain is built from TRBV7-6 and TRBJ2-1, with a weak D call TRBD2 (5 bases). Trimming pared 1 base from V and 7 bases from J, leaving 11 bases between. This CDR3 has 14 residues. The germline V gene has CDR1 SGHVS and CDR2 FNYEAQ. The CDR3 DNA reads TGTGCCAGCAGCTTAGACCGGGGTTGGAATGAGCAGTTCTTC. Amino acid sequence: CASSLDRGWNEQFF.

This clonotype was seen a few times. The chain uses TRBV7-9 and TRBJ2-4; D ambiguous. Germline V gene lookup returns CDR1 SEHNR and CDR2 FQNEAQ (reference sequence). The CDR3 loop spans 16 amino acids. The V gene lost 2 bases and the J gene lost 1 base, with 12 bases spanning the gap. CDR3 in amino acids: CASSLSRVQAKNIQYF. The CDR3 DNA reads TGTGCCAGCAGCTTAAGTCGGGTTCAGGCCAAAAACATTCAGTACTTC.